This T cell receptor beta chain is drawn from a study of vaccination and CD4 T cells after COVID-19. Study as a whole: There were two doses of either BNT162b2 or mRNA-1273 vaccine given to participants. The stimulating agents, overlapping spike peptides, came from SARS-CoV-2, HCoV-NL63, HCoV-OC43 and HCoV-229E.

Treatment indicated: roughly 11-day PBMC culture with coronavirus spike peptide pools or control peptides (ViraFEST assay). Sequenced with the Oncomine TCR Beta short-read assay was DNA taken from cultured CD4+ T cells. TCRdb reprocessed the PCR reads via MiXCR and lists one record per CDR3 protein. The sample holds some 3,900 distinct CDR3 sequences; around two fifths are singletons and the top ten take approximately 52%. In the case of this clonotype: What it binds is not known.

The receptor's source is a human donor who had recovered from COVID-19. The sequencing sample was made of CD4+ T cells from blood, cultured in vitro.

The CDR3 region is CASSLGGTSLGNEQFF. The DNA for the CDR3 is TGTGCCAGCAGCTTAGGGGGGACTAGTTTGGGCAATGAGCAGTTCTTC. This rearrangement joins TRBV7-8 to TRBJ2-1; 8 nucleotides agree with TRBD2. The J segment lost 6 bases and the V segment lost 1 base, leaving 8 bases of the junction unmatched. The CDR3 extends over 16 amino acids. In germline, CDR1 is SGHVS, CDR2 FQNEAQ. Complete variable domain (other parts from reference TRBV7-8 and TRBJ2-1): GAGVSQSPRYKVAKRGQDVALRCDPISGHVSLFWYQQALGQGPEFLTYFQNEAQLDKSGLPSDRFFAERPEGSVSTLKIQRTQQEDSAVYLCASSLGGTSLGNEQFFGPGTRLTVL.